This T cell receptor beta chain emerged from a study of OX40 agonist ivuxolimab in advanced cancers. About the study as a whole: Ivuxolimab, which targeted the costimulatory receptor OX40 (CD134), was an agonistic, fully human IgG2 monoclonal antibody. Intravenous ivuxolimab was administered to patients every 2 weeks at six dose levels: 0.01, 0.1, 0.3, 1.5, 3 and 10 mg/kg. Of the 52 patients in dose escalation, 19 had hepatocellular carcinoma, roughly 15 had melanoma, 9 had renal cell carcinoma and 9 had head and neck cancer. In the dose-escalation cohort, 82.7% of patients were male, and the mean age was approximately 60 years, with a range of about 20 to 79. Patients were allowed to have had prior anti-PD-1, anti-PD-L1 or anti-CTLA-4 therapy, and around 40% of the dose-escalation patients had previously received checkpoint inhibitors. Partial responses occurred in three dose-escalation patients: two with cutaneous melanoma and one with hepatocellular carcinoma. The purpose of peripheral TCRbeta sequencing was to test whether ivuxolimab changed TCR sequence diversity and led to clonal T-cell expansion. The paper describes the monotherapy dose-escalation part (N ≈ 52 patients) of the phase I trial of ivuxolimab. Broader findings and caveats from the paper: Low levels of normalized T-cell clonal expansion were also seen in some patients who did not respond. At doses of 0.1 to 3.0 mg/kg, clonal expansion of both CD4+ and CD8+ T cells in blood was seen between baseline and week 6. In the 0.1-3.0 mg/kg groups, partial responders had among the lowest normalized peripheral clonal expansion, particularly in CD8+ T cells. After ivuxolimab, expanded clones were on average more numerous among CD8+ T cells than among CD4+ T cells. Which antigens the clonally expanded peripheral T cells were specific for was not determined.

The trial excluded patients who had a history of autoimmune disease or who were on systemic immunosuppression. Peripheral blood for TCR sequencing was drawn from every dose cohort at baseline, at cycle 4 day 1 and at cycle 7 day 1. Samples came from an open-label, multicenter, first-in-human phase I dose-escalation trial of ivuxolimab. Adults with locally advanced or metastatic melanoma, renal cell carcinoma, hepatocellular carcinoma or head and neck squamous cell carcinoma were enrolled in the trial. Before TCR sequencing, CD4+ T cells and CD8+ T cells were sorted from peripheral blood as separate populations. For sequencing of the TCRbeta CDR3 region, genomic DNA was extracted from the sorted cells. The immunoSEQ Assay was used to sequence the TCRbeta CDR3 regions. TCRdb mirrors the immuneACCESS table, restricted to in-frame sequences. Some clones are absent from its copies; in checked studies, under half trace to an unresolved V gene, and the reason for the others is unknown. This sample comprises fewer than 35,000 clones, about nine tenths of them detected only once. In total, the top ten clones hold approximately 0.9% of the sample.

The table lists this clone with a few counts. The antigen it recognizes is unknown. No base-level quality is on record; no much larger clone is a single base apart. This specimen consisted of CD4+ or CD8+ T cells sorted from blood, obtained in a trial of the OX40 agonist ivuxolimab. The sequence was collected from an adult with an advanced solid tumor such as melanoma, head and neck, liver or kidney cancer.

The nucleotide sequence reads TGTGCCAGCAGCTTAGGTGCCGAGCGGACAGGGGGTAATGAGCAGTTCTTC. It translates to CASSLGAERTGGNEQFF. The chain links TRBV7-2 with TRBJ2-1, with 10 bases aligning to TRBD1. CDR1 and CDR2 are read off the germline V gene as SGHTA and FQGNSA. V is trimmed back by 1 base and J by 7 bases, and the junction contains 10 bases that no gene match accounts for. The CDR3 starts with the cysteine, ends with the phenylalanine, and has 17 residues. Left in the record is the CDR3 DNA by itself, 51 bases read in frame from the first base. Joined to the reference TRBV7-2 and TRBJ2-1 proteins, this CDR3 gives the full variable domain: GAGVSQSPSNKVTEKGKDVELRCDPISGHTALYWYRQSLGQGLEFLIYFQGNSAPDKSGLPSDRFSAERTGGSVSTLTIQRTQQEDSAVYLCASSLGAERTGGNEQFFGPGTRLTVL.